A single sample is the source of the 28 T cell receptor beta chains below, sequenced in a study of human T cells and chemical hapten exposure listed by TCRdb under 2021. Library generation was performed with RACE. Sequenced on a NextSeq 500. Clones were called with MiXCR by TCRdb after fastp trimmed the public reads at Q25, and only in-frame beta chains were retained. Entries that share a CDR3 protein sequence are merged under the most common genes and DNA. For this sample the table gives about 52,000 distinct CDR3 sequences, of which 9.9% were detected only once. The ten largest account for around 16% of the sample. This specimen's time point label, per the study, means: patch test 3, about 24 weeks after DPC sensitization. Interpreted using the paper, the treatment or condition label stands for: therapeutic diphenylcyclopropenone sensitization with weekly scalp DPC. The sequenced sample was whole blood, obtained in connection with sensitization to the hapten diphenylcyclopropenone (DPC). The receptors stem from a woman between 40 and 55 years old with alopecia areata. Some clones in this sample may be carry-over from other donors' samples.

This clonotype was observed a few times. The gene calls are TRBV6-5 and TRBJ2-1, with 12 bases lining up with TRBD2. Germline-derived CDR1 and CDR2 are MNHEY and SVGAGI. V was pared by 7 bases and J by 5 bases, with 6 bases of the junction left unmatched. This CDR3 is built from 15 residues. The CDR3 DNA reads TGTGCCAGCAAAACACTAGCGGGGGGACACAATGAGCAGTTCTTC. This gives the protein CASKTLAGGHNEQFF.

This clonotype was seen a handful of times. This chain uses TRBV28 with TRBJ1-1; D gene unclear. V was trimmed by 6 bases and J by 10 bases, leaving 15 bases between them. CDR1 is MDHEN and CDR2 is SYDVKM in the germline V gene. This CDR3 has 12 residues. The CDR3 sequence is CASRPSWRGAFF. In DNA form, the CDR3 reads TGTGCCAGCAGGCCCTCGTGGAGAGGAGCTTTCTTT.

This clonotype has more than one count but fewer than ten. The genes are TRBV7-6 and TRBJ2-3; 11 bases fit TRBD2. The CDR3 has 16 amino acids. Germline values: CDR1 SGHVS, CDR2 FNYEAQ. With 1 base clipped from V and 3 bases from J, the junction kept 3 bases outside the gene matches. CDR3 loop: CASSLGLAGGTDTQYF. The CDR3 bases are TGTGCCAGCAGCTTAGGGCTAGCGGGGGGTACAGATACGCAGTATTTT.

This clonotype was counted a few times. The chain couples TRBV5-1 to TRBJ2-3, with D possibly being TRBD1 or TRBD2 (5 bases each). Trimming cost V 4 bases and J 4 bases, with 13 bases left between them. CDR3 length: 14 amino acids. Looked up from germline, CDR1 is SGHRS and CDR2 is YFSETQ. The CDR3 DNA is TGCGCCAGCAGCGTTGGGGACGGATCAGATACGCAGTATTTT. Protein product: CASSVGDGSDTQYF. Looking up the rest from reference TRBV5-1 and TRBJ2-3 gives the full variable domain: KAGVTQTPRYLIKTRGQQVTLSCSPISGHRSVSWYQQTPGQGLQFLFEYFSETQRNKGNFPGRFSGRQFSNSRSEMNVSTLELGDSALYLCASSVGDGSDTQYFGPGTRLTVL.

This clonotype was seen a handful of times. The chain joins TRBV7-6 to TRBJ2-1, with TRBD2 matching 8 bases. This CDR3 has 19 residues. Trimming cost V 1 base and J 0 bases; bases outside gene matches: 11. The V gene's germline CDR1 is SGHVS and CDR2 FNYEAQ. The CDR3 sequence is CASSLDGLAGASSYNEQFF. The CDR3 DNA sequence: TGTGCCAGCAGCTTAGATGGTCTAGCGGGTGCTAGCTCCTACAATGAGCAGTTCTTC.

This clonotype came up many times. The V and J genes are TRBV11-2 and TRBJ2-5; 9 nucleotides align to TRBD2. V dropped 4 bases and J dropped 9; count of bases not matched to a gene: 15. Germline CDR1 SGHAT, CDR2 FQNNGV. The CDR3 runs to 16 residues. For the CDR3, the DNA is TGTGCCAGCAGCTCGCTCTCCGGGACTAGCTCGTCGGCCCAGTACTTC. Amino acid sequence: CASSSLSGTSSSAQYF.

This clonotype appeared a few times. The CDR3 loop reads CATSDLAVAGGINEQFF. The DNA of the CDR3 is TGTGCCACCAGTGACCTGGCGGTAGCGGGGGGAATTAATGAGCAGTTCTTC. The gene calls are TRBV24-1 and TRBJ2-1, with 10 bases matching TRBD2. V was clipped by 4 bases and J by 7 bases; unmatched bases: 12. The germline CDR1 and CDR2 sequences are KGHDR and SFDVKD. This CDR3 contains 17 residues.

The chain couples TRBV18 to TRBJ1-1, with unresolved D. Germline lookup yields CDR1 KGHSH and CDR2 LQKENI. The length of the CDR3 is 13 residues. With 6 bases removed from V and 3 bases from J, the gap between germline ends came to 11 bases. This chain's CDR3 is CASSPGEYTEAFF. The DNA for the CDR3 is TGTGCCAGCTCTCCCGGGGAATACACTGAAGCTTTCTTT.

This clonotype was counted at least ten times. The chain uses TRBV7-9 and TRBJ2-3; D could derive from TRBD1 or TRBD2 (5 bases each). Trimming stripped 3 bases from V and 2 bases from J, with 12 bases between. Germline CDR1 is SEHNR and CDR2 is FQNEAQ (reference sequence). The length of the CDR3 is 15 residues. CDR3 coding DNA: TGTGCCAGCAGCTTTTTGAAGGGACCCACAGATACGCAGTATTTT. Its protein product is CASSFLKGPTDTQYF.

The genes are TRBV10-3 and TRBJ1-3; D possibly corresponds to TRBD1 (6 bases). The V gene's germline CDR1 is ENHRY and CDR2 SYGVKD. The V and J ends lost 8 bases and 0 bases respectively, with 11 bases between them. The CDR3 extends over 14 amino acids. CDR3 nucleotide sequence: TGTGCCATCCGTCGGGACAACTCTGGAAACACCATATATTTT. Encoded protein: CAIRRDNSGNTIYF.

This clonotype was detected only a few times. The chain recombines TRBV7-9 with TRBJ1-5; TRBD1 matches at 8 bases. Germline V CDR1 and CDR2: SEHNR, FQNEAQ (reference sequence). Trimming cost V 5 bases and J 1 base; bases outside gene matches: 10. CDR3 length: 17 amino acids. CDR3 bases: TGTGCCAGCAGCCCAGACAGGGGACCAACAAGCAATCAGCCCCAGCATTTT. Its protein is CASSPDRGPTSNQPQHF.

This clonotype has ten or more counts. The CDR3 loop is CASSQDAGRHSYGYTF. The DNA of the CDR3 is TGTGCCAGCAGCCAAGATGCAGGACGCCATTCCTATGGCTACACCTTC. The rearrangement links TRBV3-1 to TRBJ1-2; D call uncertain. V lost 0 bases, J lost 4 bases, and 15 bases lay in between. Germline V lookup: CDR1 LGHDT, CDR2 YNNKEL (reference sequence). The CDR3 runs to 16 residues.

This clonotype was seen ten or more times. V usage is TRBV4-1 and J usage is TRBJ2-7; D might be TRBD1 (5 bases). The CDR3 loop spans 15 amino acids. V lost 4 bases to trimming and J lost 2 bases, with 15 bases between them. Germline V CDR1 and CDR2: MGHRA, YSYEKL. The CDR3 is CASSPFPPGTYEQYF. CDR3 coding DNA: TGCGCCAGCAGCCCCTTCCCGCCAGGGACCTACGAGCAGTACTTC.

This clonotype was picked up a small number of times. The rearrangement joins TRBV18 to TRBJ2-5; 9 bases match TRBD1. Looked up from germline, CDR1 is KGHSH and CDR2 is LQKENI. This CDR3 contains 14 residues. With 2 bases clipped from V and 5 bases from J, the junction kept 3 bases outside the gene matches. CDR3 loop: CASSPTGGTETQYF. DNA for the CDR3: TGTGCCAGCTCACCAACAGGGGGCACGGAGACCCAGTACTTC.

This clonotype was found many times. The rearrangement links TRBV6-2 or TRBV6-3 to TRBJ1-2; D gene uncertain. Between the trimmed V and J ends, which lost 9 bases and 1 base, there was a span of 12 bases. In germline, CDR1 is MNHEY, CDR2 SVGEGT. The CDR3 covers 13 residues. For the CDR3, the DNA is TGTGCCAGTACGGACTCCCTTAACTATGGCTACACCTTC. It specifies CASTDSLNYGYTF.

This clonotype was recorded many times. The chain links TRBV7-8 to TRBJ1-1; 11 nucleotides align to TRBD1. This CDR3 comprises 14 residues. The germline CDR1 and CDR2 sequences are SGHVS and FQNEAQ. The J segment lost 5 bases and the V segment lost 4 bases, leaving 3 bases of the junction unmatched. CDR3: CASSSDRGQTEAFF. DNA of the CDR3: TGTGCCAGCAGCTCGGACAGGGGGCAAACTGAAGCTTTCTTT. Together with reference TRBV7-8 and TRBJ1-1, the CDR3 gives the full variable domain: GAGVSQSPRYKVAKRGQDVALRCDPISGHVSLFWYQQALGQGPEFLTYFQNEAQLDKSGLPSDRFFAERPEGSVSTLKIQRTQQEDSAVYLCASSSDRGQTEAFFGQGTRLTVV.

This clonotype was seen a few times. This rearrangement joins TRBV6-2 or TRBV6-3 to TRBJ2-7; tentative D call: TRBD1 (6 bases). Trimming took off 6 bases at V and 0 bases at J, with 9 bases between the two ends. The germline CDR1 and CDR2 sequences are MNHEY and SVGEGT. The CDR3 is 13 amino acids. CDR3 bases: TGTGCCAGCAGCCAGGGGCACTCCTACGAGCAGTACTTC. Residues: CASSQGHSYEQYF.

This clonotype was detected only a few times. The V gene is TRBV19, the J gene TRBJ1-3; 9 bases line up with TRBD1. This CDR3 contains 14 residues. CDR1 is LNHDA and CDR2 is SQIVND in the germline V gene (reference sequence). After removal of 10 bases from V and 2 bases from J, the junction contained 6 bases not matched to a gene. Written as DNA, the CDR3 is TGTGCCACCAAACAGGGGGCTACTGGAAACACCATATATTTT. Translating gives CATKQGATGNTIYF.

This clonotype showed up many times. The chain combines TRBV29-1 with TRBJ2-5; the match to TRBD2 covers 8 bases. The germline V gene encodes CDR1 SQVTM and CDR2 ANQGSEA. The CDR3 spans 16 residues. Losses at the gene ends were 1 base for V and 9 bases for J; bases not matched to a gene: 16. The chain's CDR3 is CSVEVRQRGPPGAQYF. In nucleotides, the CDR3 is TGCAGCGTTGAAGTTCGCCAGCGGGGGCCCCCAGGGGCCCAGTACTTC.

The V call is TRBV27, the J call TRBJ2-3; D unresolved. Germline CDR1 is MNHEY and CDR2 is SMNVEV (reference sequence). The CDR3 length is 12 residues. With 3 bases removed from V and 6 bases from J, the gap between germline ends came to 7 bases. The CDR3 DNA sequence: TGTGCCAGCAGTTTTCCATCCGATACGCAGTATTTT. It yields the protein CASSFPSDTQYF.

The V gene is TRBV11-3, the J gene TRBJ1-5; D perhaps matches TRBD1 (5 bases). Germline assignment: CDR1 SGHNT and CDR2 YENEEA. Trimming took 1 base from V and 8 from J, leaving 18 bases between them. This CDR3 has 16 residues. In DNA, the CDR3 is TGTGCCAGCAGCTTAGCTTATATAGACGGGGACGAGCCCCAGCATTTT. It is translated as CASSLAYIDGDEPQHF.

This clonotype was counted many times. The CDR3, as DNA: TGCGCCAGCAGCTTTTCAGGGGCGAGTGAGCAGTACTTC. Translated: CASSFSGASEQYF. This chain links TRBV5-1 with TRBJ2-7; perhaps TRBD1 as D (6 bases). This CDR3 is 13 amino acids long. CDR1 and CDR2 from the germline V gene are SGHRS and YFSETQ. Between the trimmed V and J ends, which lost 2 bases and 7 bases, there was a span of 13 bases.

The chain employs TRBV18 and TRBJ1-2, with D perhaps matching TRBD1 (6 bases). The CDR3 sequence is 15 residues long. Germline CDR1 reads KGHSH; CDR2 reads LQKENI. Trimming removed 5 bases at V and 0 bases at J, with 13 bases between. CDR3 in amino acids: CASSGGTPANYGYTF. As DNA, the CDR3 is TGTGCCAGCTCAGGAGGGACACCTGCTAACTATGGCTACACCTTC.

CDR3 protein: CSVARGGGAGKETQYF. The CDR3 DNA sequence: TGCAGCGTTGCCCGCGGGGGAGGCGCGGGGAAAGAGACCCAGTACTTC. The chain links TRBV29-1 to TRBJ2-5; 7 bases map to TRBD2. The CDR3 is 16 amino acids. CDR1 and CDR2 (germline): SQVTM, ANQGSEA. Losses at the gene ends were 4 bases for V and 3 bases for J; bases not matched to a gene: 14.

This clonotype was observed a handful of times. The V call is TRBV29-1, the J call TRBJ2-1, with D possibly being TRBD1 (6 bases). This CDR3 has 12 amino acids. CDR1 and CDR2 (germline): SQVTM, ANQGSEA. Deletions cut 4 bases from V and 9 bases from J, with 13 bases between. CDR3 sequence (DNA): TGCAGCGTTGCCCCCACGGACAGTGAGCAGTTCTTC. Amino acids: CSVAPTDSEQFF.

The chain joins TRBV7-8 to TRBJ1-3; weak D call: TRBD1 (6 bases). Germline V gene data show CDR1 as SGHVS and CDR2 as FQNEAQ. This CDR3 has 16 residues. Trimming stripped 4 bases from V and 2 bases from J, with 15 bases between. The CDR3, as DNA: TGTGCCAGCAGCTATACGTACAGGGCTGCTGGAAACACCATATATTTT. Translated: CASSYTYRAAGNTIYF.

This clonotype was detected a few times. V and J are TRBV29-1 and TRBJ2-1; TRBD1 might be the D (6 bases). CDR1 SQVTM and CDR2 ANQGSEA come from the germline V gene. Trimming shortened V by 1 base and J by 5 bases, and 27 bases separated the two germline ends. This CDR3 comprises 19 residues. This CDR3 is CSVEVLGSKGTNTDNEQFF. DNA for the CDR3: TGCAGCGTTGAAGTTCTTGGTAGTAAGGGGACAAATACCGACAATGAGCAGTTCTTC.

V usage is TRBV20-1 and J usage is TRBJ2-7; D possibly uses TRBD1 or TRBD2 (6 bases each). CDR1 and CDR2 (germline): DFQATT, SNEGSKA (reference sequence). This CDR3 has 15 amino acids. The CDR3 here is CSASPTGGYAYEQYF. The CDR3 DNA sequence: TGCAGCGCCTCCCCTACCGGGGGCTATGCCTACGAGCAGTACTTC.